Here is one T cell receptor (beta chain) with its context. What it recognizes is unknown. It was with a sample-barcoded 5' primer and a J-beta primer mix that a second PCR of roughly 7 to 12 cycles was run. TCRdb reprocessed the 5' RACE reads via MiXCR and lists one record per CDR3 protein. Among more than 1.4 million distinct CDR3 sequences listed, 42% were seen once. This record belongs to a study of blood T cells in healthy people across ages. Study results and limitations: Both higher diversity and more naive CD4+ cells marked long-lived donors when set against aged donors.

The receptor comes from a woman younger than 30 in good health. The sequencing input was blood.

In nucleotides, the CDR3 is TGTGCCAGCAGCTTAGCGGCAATGGGAACCTATGGCTACACCTTC. Residues: CASSLAAMGTYGYTF. V usage is TRBV7-8 and J usage is TRBJ1-2; no firm D call. V lost 0 bases, J lost 4 bases, and 12 bases lay in between. This CDR3 contains 15 residues. Looked up from germline, CDR1 is SGHVS and CDR2 is FQNEAQ. Together with reference TRBV7-8 and TRBJ1-2, the CDR3 gives the full variable domain: GAGVSQSPRYKVAKRGQDVALRCDPISGHVSLFWYQQALGQGPEFLTYFQNEAQLDKSGLPSDRFFAERPEGSVSTLKIQRTQQEDSAVYLCASSLAAMGTYGYTFGSGTRLTVV.